These 9 T cell receptor beta chains came from one sample sequenced in a study of blood T cell repertoires in COVID-19. Profiling relied on immunoSEQ multiplex PCR, and the TCRdb table lists in-frame clones only, not all of them. The sample contains 100,000 or so clones, roughly nine tenths of which appear only once. Source material: peripheral blood. The receptors derive from a man aged 50-59 years with active COVID-19.

J is TRBJ1-6 and V is TRBV6-5; TRBD1 matches at 9 bases. The V gene's germline CDR1 is MNHEY and CDR2 SVGAGI. V dropped 2 bases and J dropped 8; count of bases not matched to a gene: 7. This CDR3 region has 16 residues. The CDR3 region has the DNA TGTGCCAGCAGTTACCCGCCGGGACAGGGACATTCACCCCTCCACTTT. Protein sequence: CASSYPPGQGHSPLHF.

The chain combines TRBV5-6 with TRBJ2-7, with a tentative D call TRBD2 (6 bases). Germline CDR1 SGHDT, CDR2 YYEEEE. CDR3 length equals 18 residues. The V and J ends lost 0 bases and 3 bases respectively, with 22 bases between them. CDR3 amino acids: CASSLGGGRDSTLYEQYV. The DNA for the CDR3 is TGTGCCAGCAGCTTGGGTGGTGGTCGGGACTCAACCCTCTACGAGCAGTACGTC.

The rearrangement links TRBV19 to TRBJ2-1; maybe TRBD1 (6 bases). Trimming left V 5 bases short and J 8 bases short, with 16 bases between. Germline CDR1 is LNHDA and CDR2 is SQIVND (reference sequence). The CDR3 covers 14 residues. The CDR3 coding sequence is TGTGCCAGTAGTCCAGGGGCGATTTGGGATGAGCAGTTCTTC. This encodes CASSPGAIWDEQFF.

The gene calls are TRBV14 and TRBJ1-4; D not certain. Germline assignment: CDR1 SGHDN and CDR2 FVKESK. The CDR3 has 15 residues. V was trimmed by 0 bases and J by 8 bases, leaving 13 bases between them. As DNA, the CDR3 is TGTGCCAGCAGCCAAGAGGTCGGGGTCGGGGAAAAACTGTTTTTT. Protein product: CASSQEVGVGEKLFF.

The V and J genes are TRBV2 and TRBJ1-1; D gene unclear. Trimming took off 5 bases at V and 7 bases at J, with 8 bases between the two ends. The CDR3 contains 11 residues. The germline gives CDR1 SNHLY, CDR2 FYNNEI. In DNA, the CDR3 is TGTGCCAGCAGTCTCACAGTTGAAGCTTTCTTT. Translating gives CASSLTVEAFF.

This clone was detected once. This CDR3 reads CATSQTQGYEQYV. The DNA of the CDR3 is TGTGCCACCAGCCAAACTCAGGGTTACGAGCAGTACGTC. The rearrangement uses TRBV15 and TRBJ2-7; D may be TRBD1 (5 bases). The length of the CDR3 is 13 residues. V was trimmed by 5 bases and J by 4 bases, leaving 12 bases between them. The germline CDR1 and CDR2 sequences are LNHNV and YYDKDF (reference sequence).

This clone turned up a few times. The CDR3 here is CASSLVAEPGLASYEQYV. The CDR3 bases are TGTGCCAGCAGCTTAGTTGCGGAGCCCGGACTAGCGTCCTACGAGCAGTACGTC. The chain joins TRBV7-2 to TRBJ2-7; 9 bases agree with TRBD2. The CDR3 length is 18 residues. Trimming cost V 1 base and J 1 base; bases outside gene matches: 11. CDR1 is SGHTA and CDR2 is FQGNSA in the germline V gene.

This chain links TRBV3-1 (or the pseudogene TRBV3-2) with TRBJ1-4; 9 bases map to TRBD1. Germline V gene sequence: CDR1 LGHDT, CDR2 YNNKEL (reference sequence). The CDR3 runs to 15 residues. J lost 6 bases, V lost 5 bases, and 7 bases had no gene match. The CDR3 region is CASSFTDRGDEKLFF. In nucleotides, the CDR3 is TGTGCCAGCAGCTTTACGGACAGGGGAGATGAAAAACTGTTTTTT.

Only a few counts were recorded for this clone. This chain uses TRBV19 with TRBJ1-5; 9 bases line up with TRBD1. Germline V lookup: CDR1 LNHDA, CDR2 SQIVND (reference sequence). This CDR3 comprises 14 residues. V shed 5 bases, J shed 6 bases, and the junction held 5 bases outside the gene matches. As DNA, the CDR3 is TGTGCCAGTAGTTGGGACAGGGTTGGTCAGCCCCAGCATTTT. Residues: CASSWDRVGQPQHF.